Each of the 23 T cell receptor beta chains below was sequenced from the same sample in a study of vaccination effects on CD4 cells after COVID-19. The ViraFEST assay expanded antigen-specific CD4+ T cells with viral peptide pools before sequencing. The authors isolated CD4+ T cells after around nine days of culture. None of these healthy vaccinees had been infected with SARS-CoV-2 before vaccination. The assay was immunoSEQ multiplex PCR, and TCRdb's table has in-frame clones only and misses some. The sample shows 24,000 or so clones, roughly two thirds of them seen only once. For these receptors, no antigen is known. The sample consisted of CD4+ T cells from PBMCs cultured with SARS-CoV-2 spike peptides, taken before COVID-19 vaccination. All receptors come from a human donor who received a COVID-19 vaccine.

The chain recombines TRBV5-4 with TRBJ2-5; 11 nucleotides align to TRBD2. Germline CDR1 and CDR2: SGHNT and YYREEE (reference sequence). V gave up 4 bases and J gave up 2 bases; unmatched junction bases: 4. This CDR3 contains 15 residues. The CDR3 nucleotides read TGTGCCAGCAGCCAGACTAGCGGGGAGCAAGAGACCCAGTACTTC. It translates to CASSQTSGEQETQYF.

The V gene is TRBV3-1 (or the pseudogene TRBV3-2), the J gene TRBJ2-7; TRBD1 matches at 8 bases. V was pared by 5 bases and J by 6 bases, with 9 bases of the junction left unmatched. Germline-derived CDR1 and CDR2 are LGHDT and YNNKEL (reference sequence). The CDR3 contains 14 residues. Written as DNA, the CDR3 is TGTGCCAGCAGCGTTACCAGGGGGCGAGGCGAGCAGTACTTC. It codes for CASSVTRGRGEQYF.

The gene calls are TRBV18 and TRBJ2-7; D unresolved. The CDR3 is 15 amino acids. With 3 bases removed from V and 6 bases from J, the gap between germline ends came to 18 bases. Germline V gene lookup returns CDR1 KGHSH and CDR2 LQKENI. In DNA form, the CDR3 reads TGTGCCAGCTCACCGAGGTCTCCACCCTTGGGCGAGCAGTACTTC. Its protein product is CASSPRSPPLGEQYF.

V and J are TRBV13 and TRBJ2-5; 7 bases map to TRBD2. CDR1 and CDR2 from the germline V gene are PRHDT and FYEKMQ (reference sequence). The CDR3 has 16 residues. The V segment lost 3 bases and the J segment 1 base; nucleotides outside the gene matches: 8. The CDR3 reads CASSFYGGKSQETQYF. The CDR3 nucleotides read TGTGCCAGCAGCTTTTACGGGGGGAAGTCCCAAGAGACCCAGTACTTC.

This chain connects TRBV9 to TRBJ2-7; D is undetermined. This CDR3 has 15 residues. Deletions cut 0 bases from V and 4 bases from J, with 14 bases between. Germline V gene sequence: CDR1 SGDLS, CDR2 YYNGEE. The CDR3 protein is CASSVAATPAYEQYF. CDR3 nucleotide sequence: TGTGCCAGCAGCGTAGCAGCTACCCCTGCGTACGAGCAGTACTTC.

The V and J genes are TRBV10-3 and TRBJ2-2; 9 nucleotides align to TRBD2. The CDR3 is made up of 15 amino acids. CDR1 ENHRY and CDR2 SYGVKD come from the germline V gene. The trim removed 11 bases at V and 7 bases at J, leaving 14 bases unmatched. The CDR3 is CAVQASLAGFGELFF. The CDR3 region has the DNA TGTGCCGTCCAGGCCTCTCTAGCGGGGTTCGGGGAGCTGTTTTTT.

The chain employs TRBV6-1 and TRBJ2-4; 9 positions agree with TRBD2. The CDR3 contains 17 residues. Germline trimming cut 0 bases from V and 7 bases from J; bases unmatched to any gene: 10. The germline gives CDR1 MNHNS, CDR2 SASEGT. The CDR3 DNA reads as TGTGCCAGCAGTGAAGCGCGTGGTAGCGGGAGTTGGAACATTCAGTACTTC. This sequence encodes CASSEARGSGSWNIQYF.

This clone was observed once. The CDR3 sequence: CASSITGLVADTQYF. The CDR3 bases are TGTGCCAGCAGCATTACAGGGTTGGTGGCAGATACGCAGTATTTT. V and J are TRBV11-2 and TRBJ2-3, with D possibly TRBD1 on 6 matching bases. The CDR3 is 15 residues long. V was trimmed by 5 bases and J by 4 bases, leaving 16 bases between them. Germline lookup yields CDR1 SGHAT and CDR2 FQNNGV.

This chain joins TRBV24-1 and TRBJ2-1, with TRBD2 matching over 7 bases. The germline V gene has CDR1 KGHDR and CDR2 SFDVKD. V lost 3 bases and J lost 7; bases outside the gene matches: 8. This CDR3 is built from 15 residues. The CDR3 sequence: CATSDPSTAGNEQFF. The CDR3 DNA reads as TGTGCCACCAGTGATCCCTCGACAGCGGGGAATGAGCAGTTCTTC.

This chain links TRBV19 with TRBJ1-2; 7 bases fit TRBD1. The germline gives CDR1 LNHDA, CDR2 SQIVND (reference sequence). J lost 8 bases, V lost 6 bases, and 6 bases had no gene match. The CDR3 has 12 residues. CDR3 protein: CASSRQGNGYTF. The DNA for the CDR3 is TGTGCCAGTAGCAGACAGGGAAACGGCTACACCTTC.

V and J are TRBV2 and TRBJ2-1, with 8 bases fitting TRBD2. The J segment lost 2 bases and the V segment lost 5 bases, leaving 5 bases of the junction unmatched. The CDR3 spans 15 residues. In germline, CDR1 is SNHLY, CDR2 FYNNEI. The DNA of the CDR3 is TGTGCCAGCAGTTCAGCGGGGGAGGCCTACAATGAGCAGTTCTTC. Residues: CASSSAGEAYNEQFF.

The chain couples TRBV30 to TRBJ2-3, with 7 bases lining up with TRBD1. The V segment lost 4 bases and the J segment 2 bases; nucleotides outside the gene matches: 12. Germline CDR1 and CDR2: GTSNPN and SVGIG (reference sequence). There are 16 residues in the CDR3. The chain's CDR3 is CAWTPRGTVYTDTQYF. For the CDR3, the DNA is TGTGCCTGGACCCCGAGAGGGACAGTCTACACAGATACGCAGTATTTT.

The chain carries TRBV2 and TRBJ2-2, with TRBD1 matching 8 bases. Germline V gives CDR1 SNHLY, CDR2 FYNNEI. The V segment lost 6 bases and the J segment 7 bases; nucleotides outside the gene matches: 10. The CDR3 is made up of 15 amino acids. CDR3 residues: CASSFGSGGFGELFF. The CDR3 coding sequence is TGTGCCAGCAGCTTTGGGTCAGGGGGCTTCGGGGAGCTGTTTTTT. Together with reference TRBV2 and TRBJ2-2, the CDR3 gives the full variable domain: EPEVTQTPSHQVTQMGQEVILRCVPISNHLYFYWYRQILGQKVEFLVSFYNNEISEKSEIFDDQFSVERPDGSNFTLKIRSTKLEDSAMYFCASSFGSGGFGELFFGEGSRLTVL.

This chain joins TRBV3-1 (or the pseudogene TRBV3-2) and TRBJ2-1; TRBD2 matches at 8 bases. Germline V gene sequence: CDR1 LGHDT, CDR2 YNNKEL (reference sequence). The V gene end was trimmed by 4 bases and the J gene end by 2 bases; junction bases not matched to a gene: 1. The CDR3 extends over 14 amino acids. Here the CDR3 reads CASSPGLAYNEQFF. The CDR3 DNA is TGTGCCAGCAGCCCGGGACTAGCCTACAATGAGCAGTTCTTC.

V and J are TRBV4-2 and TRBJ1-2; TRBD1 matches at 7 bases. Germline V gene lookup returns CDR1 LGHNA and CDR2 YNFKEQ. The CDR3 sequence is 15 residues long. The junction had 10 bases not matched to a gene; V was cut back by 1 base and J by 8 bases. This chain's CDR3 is CASSQVGTEDDGYTF. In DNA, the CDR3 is TGTGCCAGCAGCCAAGTGGGGACAGAAGATGACGGCTACACCTTC.

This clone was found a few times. As DNA, the CDR3 is TGTGCCAGCAGCCCTTCTAGAGACGGGCACTACGAGCAGTACTTC. It yields the protein CASSPSRDGHYEQYF. This chain joins TRBV7-9 and TRBJ2-7; D gene uncertain. Germline V CDR1 and CDR2: SEHNR, FQNEAQ (reference sequence). The CDR3 totals 15 residues. V shed 5 bases and J shed 3 bases, with 17 bases lying between them.

In DNA, the CDR3 is TGTGCCAGCGCCCCGGACGGCCAAGAGACCCAGTACTTC. This translates into CASAPDGQETQYF. The chain joins TRBV18 to TRBJ2-5; unclear D gene. Looked up from germline, CDR1 is KGHSH and CDR2 is LQKENI. The CDR3 consists of 13 residues. The V gene lost 8 bases and the J gene lost 1 base, with 11 bases spanning the gap.

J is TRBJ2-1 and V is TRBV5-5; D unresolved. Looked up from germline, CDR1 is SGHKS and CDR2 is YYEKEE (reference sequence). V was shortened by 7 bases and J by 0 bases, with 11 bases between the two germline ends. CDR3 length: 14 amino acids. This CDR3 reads CASGDLSSYNEQFF. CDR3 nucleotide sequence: TGTGCCAGCGGCGACCTGAGCTCCTACAATGAGCAGTTCTTC.

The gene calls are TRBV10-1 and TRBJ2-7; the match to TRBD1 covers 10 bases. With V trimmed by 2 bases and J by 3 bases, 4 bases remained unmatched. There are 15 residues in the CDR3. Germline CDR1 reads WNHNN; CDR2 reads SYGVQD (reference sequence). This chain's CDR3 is CASSETGTGDYEQYF. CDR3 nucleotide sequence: TGCGCCAGCAGTGAGACAGGGACAGGGGACTACGAGCAGTACTTC.

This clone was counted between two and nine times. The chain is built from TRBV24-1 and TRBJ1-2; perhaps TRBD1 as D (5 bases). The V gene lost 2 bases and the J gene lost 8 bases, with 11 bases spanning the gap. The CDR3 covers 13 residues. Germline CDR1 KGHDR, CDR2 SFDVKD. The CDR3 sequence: CATSDSGTRGYTF. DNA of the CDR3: TGTGCCACCAGTGATTCTGGGACGCGCGGCTACACCTTC.

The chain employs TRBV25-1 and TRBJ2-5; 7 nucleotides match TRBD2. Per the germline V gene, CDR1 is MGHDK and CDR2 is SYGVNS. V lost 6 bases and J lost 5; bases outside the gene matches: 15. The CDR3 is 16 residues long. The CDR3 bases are TGTGCCAGCAGCCAAAGGAGAGCGGGAAGCTTGGAGACCCAGTACTTC. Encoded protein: CASSQRRAGSLETQYF.

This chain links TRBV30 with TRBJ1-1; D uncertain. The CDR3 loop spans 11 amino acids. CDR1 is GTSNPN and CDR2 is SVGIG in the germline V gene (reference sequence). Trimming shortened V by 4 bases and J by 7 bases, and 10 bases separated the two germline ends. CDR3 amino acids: CAWTNSHEAFF. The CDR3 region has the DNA TGTGCCTGGACTAACAGCCATGAAGCTTTCTTT.

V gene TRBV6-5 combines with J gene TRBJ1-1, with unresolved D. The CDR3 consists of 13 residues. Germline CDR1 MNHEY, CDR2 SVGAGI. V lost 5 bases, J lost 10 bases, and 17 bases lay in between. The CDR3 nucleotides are TGTGCCAGCAGTCAGACACCTGCCCGAGCAGCTTTCTTT. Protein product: CASSQTPARAAFF.